This T cell receptor beta chain originates from a study of cytomegalovirus exposure and HLA in healthy donors. Germline CDR1 MDHEN, CDR2 SYDVKM. CDR3 length equals 14 residues. V lost 6 bases and J lost 5; bases outside the gene matches: 3. Amplification used 60 Vbeta primers and 13 Jbeta primers. Libraries were prepared by immunoSEQ multiplex PCR; TCRdb keeps only in-frame clonotypes and omits some of them. This sample carries about 140,000 clones, about three quarters of them seen once, and the ten largest clones take approximately 1.2%. Concerning this clone itself: Its antigen is unidentified.

Likely unrecorded immune exposures existed in these nominally healthy donors. Study findings and constraints: Cytomegalovirus-associated status was assigned to roughly 160 TCR beta chains. Productive rates of about 87% or about 30% were seen for most TCR beta V segments in an earlier analysis. Indistinguishability led to the exclusion of some V segments, TRBV6-2 and TRBV6-3 included.

The sequence derives from a male donor in good health and CMV-seropositive. The genes are TRBV28 and TRBJ2-1, with 11 bases matching TRBD2. Material: PBMCs. The CDR3 nucleotides read TGTGCCAGCAGGATAGCGGGAGGGAACAATGAGCAGTTCTTC. It is translated as CASRIAGGNNEQFF.